This T cell receptor (beta chain) was sequenced for a study of T-cell reconstitution after alpha-beta-depleted transplantation in children. Findings of the study overall: Expanded clones from the graft, numbering several hundred, reportedly supplied alpha-beta T cells about two months after transplant. It was newly produced T cells that mostly accounted for T-cell counts and diversity one year after transplant.

V was clipped by 7 bases and J by 3 bases; unmatched bases: 6. This CDR3 spans 13 amino acids. Germline CDR1 SGHDT, CDR2 YYEEEE. To note about this clonotype: Its target is unknown.

The authors prepared the TCRbeta library with unique molecular identifiers. One entry per CDR3 protein, called by TCRdb with MiXCR from the PCR reads. The table lists 150,000 to 200,000 distinct CDR3 sequences, approximately 10% of them singletons. The chain employs TRBV5-6 and TRBJ2-5, with 7 bases lining up with TRBD1. This TCR was sampled from a boy under 10 years old with acute myeloid leukemia, due to receive a stem cell transplant. This specimen consisted of PBMCs, obtained before TCRalphabeta/CD19-depleted stem cell transplant. For the CDR3, the DNA is TGTGCCAGCGGCCCCGGGACAGAAGAGACCCAGTACTTC. Its protein product is CASGPGTEETQYF. The full variable domain, its missing parts supplied by reference TRBV5-6 and TRBJ2-5, is DAGVTQSPTHLIKTRGQQVTLRCSPKSGHDTVSWYQQALGQGPQFIFQYYEEEERQRGNFPDRFSGHQFPNYSSELNVNALLLGDSALYLCASGPGTEETQYFGPGTRLLVL.